This T cell receptor beta chain was sequenced in a study of lymphopenia after photon versus proton radiotherapy. About this clone itself: The antigen is undetermined.

Whole-study results and caveats: Proton therapy kept repertoires fairly stable, unlike photons, which gained effector/memory cells. After lymphocyte nadir, photon-treated repertoires showed oligoclonal expansion, especially CD8+ Temra. In patients who died, overall survival fell as post-nadir TCR diversity dropped more.

The method was immunoSEQ multiplex PCR; TCRdb's version includes in-frame clones alone and lacks a portion of them. This sample yields some 15,000 clones, of which about 88% are seen a single time; 50% to 60% belongs to the top ten. The length of the CDR3 is 15 residues. CDR1 and CDR2 (germline): SGDLS, YYNGEE. V lost 0 bases and J lost 7; bases outside the gene matches: 5. This specimen consisted of peripheral blood, obtained from a patient treated with proton-based radiotherapy. The clonotype was recovered from an older woman with cholangiocarcinoma. Some clones in this sample may be carry-over from other donors' samples. V and J are TRBV9 and TRBJ2-4; 9 nucleotides align to TRBD1. CDR3 residues: CASSVGGTGPNIQYF. Written as DNA, the CDR3 is TGTGCCAGCAGCGTAGGGGGGACAGGGCCGAACATTCAGTACTTC. The entire variable domain, with the rest obtained from reference TRBV9 and TRBJ2-4, is as follows: DSGVTQTPKHLITATGQRVTLRCSPRSGDLSVYWYQQSLDQGLQFLIQYYNGEERAKGNILERFSAQQFPDLHSELNLSSLELGDSALYFCASSVGGTGPNIQYFGAGTRLSVL.